This TCR beta chain was captured by sequencing in a study of shared clonotypes between healthy human individuals. Study-wide findings and caveats: Rarefaction demonstrated incomplete sorted-subset sequencing despite large depth.

Worth noting for this clone: Its target is unknown.

Per sorted-subset replicate PCR, input was 200 to 250 ng DNA, representing roughly 30,000 T cell genomes. Generated by immunoSEQ multiplex PCR, the TCRdb table keeps only in-frame clones and is missing some. The table includes around 1.6 million clones, approximately 98% detected once. The sequence derives from a man younger than 40 in good health. Sequencing used naive CD4+ T cells sorted from blood. The subset is: CD45RA+ positively selected.

The CDR3 sequence: CASSYRMRAETQYF. For the CDR3, the DNA is TGTGCCAGCAGTTACAGGATGCGAGCAGAGACCCAGTACTTC. This chain connects TRBV27 to TRBJ2-5; a weak D match, TRBD1 (5 bases). The V end lost 4 bases, the J end lost 4 bases, and 13 bases lay between the germline ends. The germline CDR1 and CDR2 sequences are MNHEY and SMNVEV (reference sequence). CDR3 length: 14 residues.